A single sample gave rise to the 31 T cell receptor beta chains below, sequenced in a study of cytomegalovirus exposure and HLA in healthy donors. The PCR ran on 60 Vbeta and 13 Jbeta primers. Produced via immunoSEQ multiplex PCR; TCRdb's table is partial and in-frame only. The table includes 150,000 to 200,000 clones, roughly 65% detected once. Sequenced material: PBMCs. These receptors were obtained from a woman in her late teens or twenties in good health and CMV-seropositive.

This clone was counted once. V gene TRBV30 combines with J gene TRBJ1-4; 8 nucleotides align to TRBD1. Germline V gives CDR1 GTSNPN, CDR2 SVGIG (reference sequence). V shed 0 bases, J shed 7 bases, and the junction held 4 bases outside the gene matches. CDR3 length: 14 residues. The CDR3 is CAWSVRGHGEKLFF. The CDR3 DNA reads TGTGCCTGGAGTGTCAGGGGGCATGGTGAAAAACTGTTTTTT.

This chain joins TRBV18 and TRBJ1-6; TRBD1 is a possible D gene (6 bases). Germline-derived CDR1 and CDR2 are KGHSH and LQKENI. Trimming cost V 0 bases and J 4 bases, with 13 bases left between them. This CDR3 has 17 residues. The CDR3 region is CASSPPEGGGYNSPLHF. In DNA, the CDR3 is TGTGCCAGCTCACCACCGGAAGGGGGGGGATATAATTCACCCCTCCACTTT.

The V gene is TRBV5-6, the J gene TRBJ1-2; unclear D gene. The CDR3 consists of 15 residues. The germline CDR1 and CDR2 sequences are SGHDT and YYEEEE. V was shortened by 3 bases and J by 4 bases, with 16 bases between the two germline ends. Here the CDR3 reads CASSSEGEPGYGYTF. Here the CDR3 DNA reads TGTGCCAGCAGCTCGGAGGGTGAGCCCGGCTATGGCTACACCTTC.

The gene calls are TRBV4-1 and TRBJ1-2; TRBD1 matches at 10 bases. Trimming cost V 4 bases and J 4 bases; bases outside gene matches: 9. Germline assignment: CDR1 MGHRA and CDR2 YSYEKL. The CDR3 length is 16 residues. The chain's CDR3 is CASSRSPGQGTYGYTF. The DNA for the CDR3 is TGCGCCAGCAGCCGATCTCCGGGACAGGGGACCTATGGCTACACCTTC.

There are a few counts of this clone. The gene calls are TRBV6-6 and TRBJ2-7, with TRBD1 matching 7 bases. CDR1 is MNHNY, CDR2 SVGAGI, per germline (reference sequence). The CDR3 has 15 amino acids. V was pared by 2 bases and J by 6 bases, with 10 bases of the junction left unmatched. The CDR3 DNA reads TGTGCCAGCAGTTACCAAGACAGGGTCGACCTCGAGCAGTACTTC. This sequence encodes CASSYQDRVDLEQYF.

This clone was counted between two and nine times. The chain employs TRBV18 and TRBJ2-7; TRBD1 agrees at 7 bases. CDR1 and CDR2 from the germline V gene are KGHSH and LQKENI. This CDR3 has 12 residues. Germline trimming cut 6 bases from V and 1 base from J; bases unmatched to any gene: 0. The CDR3 sequence: CASSGQSYEQYF. The CDR3 coding sequence is TGTGCCAGCTCGGGACAGTCCTACGAGCAGTACTTC.

This clone was seen a handful of times. The rearrangement links TRBV5-6 to TRBJ2-7; unclear D gene. The germline gives CDR1 SGHDT, CDR2 YYEEEE. V was cut by 3 bases and J by 1 base, with 5 bases left in between. The CDR3 contains 12 residues. The CDR3 protein is CASSSQSYEQYF. CDR3 DNA sequence: TGTGCCAGCAGCTCCCAATCCTACGAGCAGTACTTC.

The chain recombines TRBV5-6 with TRBJ2-7; 7 positions match TRBD2. Per the germline V gene, CDR1 is SGHDT and CDR2 is YYEEEE. The junction had 7 bases not matched to a gene; V was cut back by 7 bases and J by 3 bases. The CDR3 contains 13 residues. The CDR3 bases are TGTGCCAGCGGCACCGGGGAGGGCTACGAGCAGTACTTC. This translates into CASGTGEGYEQYF.

This clone occurred once. The V and J genes are TRBV7-8 and TRBJ2-7, with a weak D call TRBD1 (6 bases). Germline-derived CDR1 and CDR2 are SGHVS and FQNEAQ. V lost 5 bases to trimming and J lost 0 bases, with 11 bases between them. This CDR3 is built from 14 residues. The CDR3 DNA is TGTGCCAGCAGCATGCGGACAGACTCCTACGAGCAGTACTTC. Encoded protein: CASSMRTDSYEQYF.

The chain combines TRBV6-5 with TRBJ2-7; 9 nucleotides line up with TRBD2. J gave up 7 bases and V 6 bases, and 10 bases lay outside the gene matches. CDR3 length equals 14 residues. Looked up from germline, CDR1 is MNHEY and CDR2 is SVGAGI. CDR3 in amino acids: CASRTGREGWEQYF. The DNA of the CDR3 is TGTGCCAGCAGAACGGGGCGGGAGGGGTGGGAGCAGTACTTC.

The chain employs TRBV7-2 and TRBJ2-2; 8 bases fit TRBD1. This CDR3 is 16 amino acids long. CDR1 is SGHTA and CDR2 is FQGNSA in the germline V gene. With 0 bases clipped from V and 2 bases from J, the junction kept 2 bases outside the gene matches. The CDR3 DNA reads as TGTGCCAGCAGCTTAGCGGGGACAGGCAACACCGGGGAGCTGTTTTTT. Protein product: CASSLAGTGNTGELFF.

The rearrangement uses TRBV19 and TRBJ2-7; D perhaps matches TRBD2 (5 bases). The CDR3 contains 17 residues. Germline CDR1 reads LNHDA; CDR2 reads SQIVND (reference sequence). Trimming left V 1 base short and J 3 bases short, with 19 bases between. CDR3 sequence reads: CASSIGEGSPLYYEQYF. As DNA, the CDR3 is TGTGCCAGTAGTATAGGGGAAGGGAGTCCCCTTTACTACGAGCAGTACTTC. Together with reference TRBV19 and TRBJ2-7, the CDR3 gives the full variable domain: DGGITQSPKYLFRKEGQNVTLSCEQNLNHDAMYWYRQDPGQGLRLIYYSQIVNDFQKGDIAEGYSVSREKKESFPLTVTSAQKNPTAFYLCASSIGEGSPLYYEQYFGPGTRLTVT.

This chain links TRBV6-5 with TRBJ2-1, with D tentatively TRBD1 (6 bases). Germline-derived CDR1 and CDR2 are MNHEY and SVGAGI. The CDR3 runs 14 residues. V was shortened by 9 bases and J by 6 bases, with 18 bases between the two germline ends. The CDR3 loop is CASQDSGLVNEQFF. For the CDR3, the DNA is TGTGCCAGTCAGGACAGTGGGTTAGTCAATGAGCAGTTCTTC.

With regard to this clone: An end of the junction does not agree with germline; a read error may underlie this. The chain is built from TRBV7-7 and TRBJ2-5; possibly TRBD2 for D (5 bases). The length of the CDR3 is 14 residues. Germline-derived CDR1 and CDR2 are SSHAT and FNYEAQ (reference sequence). The CDR3 DNA follows: TGTGCTAGCAGCTTAGGAGGTGGGCAAGAGACCCAGTACTTC. Protein sequence: CASSLGGGQETQYF.

V usage is TRBV10-1 and J usage is TRBJ2-4, with 10 nucleotides matching TRBD2. V was pared by 6 bases and J by 15 bases, with 14 bases of the junction left unmatched. Germline CDR1 and CDR2: WNHNN and SYGVQD (reference sequence). The CDR3 sequence is 14 residues long. CDR3 sequence: CASRTDPGLASRYF. CDR3 coding DNA: TGCGCCAGCAGGACCGATCCGGGACTAGCGTCCCGGTACTTC.

For this clone: One junction end does not reproduce the germline sequence, and a read error may be involved. Other DNA sequences from this sample encode an identical CDR3 as well. The V gene is TRBV28, the J gene TRBJ2-1, with 7 bases lining up with TRBD1. The CDR3 sequence is 15 residues long. CDR1 MDHEN and CDR2 SYDVKM come from the germline V gene. The CDR3 nucleotides are TGCGCCAGCAGTTTCTATGACAGGGACTACAATGAGCAGTTCTTC. Amino acid sequence: CASSFYDRDYNEQFF.

This clone is a singleton in its sample. V and J are TRBV7-6 and TRBJ2-5, with a weak D call TRBD2 (6 bases). This CDR3 region has 11 residues. Germline CDR1 SGHVS, CDR2 FNYEAQ. V gave up 1 base and J gave up 13 bases, with 10 bases separating them. CDR3 protein: CASSLGRDLYF. The CDR3 coding sequence is TGTGCCAGCAGCTTAGGACGGGACTTGTACTTC.

The V gene is TRBV6-5, the J gene TRBJ2-3, with D perhaps TRBD1 (6 bases). The CDR3 runs to 14 residues. Trimming left V 7 bases short and J 4 bases short, with 15 bases between. The germline V gene has CDR1 MNHEY and CDR2 SVGAGI. In DNA, the CDR3 is TGTGCCAGCAAGGGGGAGTTAAGCGCAGATACGCAGTATTTT. It translates to CASKGELSADTQYF.

CDR3 bases: TGTGCCAGCAGTTTATCGGGAGGGGCCGCCTTCTACGAGCAGTACTTC. Translating it yields CASSLSGGAAFYEQYF. The chain has TRBV27 and TRBJ2-7; TRBD2 matches 7 bases. The CDR3 covers 16 residues. Germline V lookup: CDR1 MNHEY, CDR2 SMNVEV (reference sequence). V shed 0 bases and J 3 bases; nucleotides not matched to a gene: 8.

The chain couples TRBV27 to TRBJ2-3, with 10 positions matching TRBD2. The CDR3 is made up of 15 amino acids. CDR1 and CDR2 from the germline V gene are MNHEY and SMNVEV (reference sequence). V was pared by 2 bases and J by 6 bases, with 5 bases of the junction left unmatched. The DNA of the CDR3 is TGTGCCAGCAGTTTACCCGGGACTAGCGTGGATACGCAGTATTTT. Residues: CASSLPGTSVDTQYF.

The chain recombines TRBV6-5 with TRBJ1-2; D unclear. The germline CDR1 and CDR2 sequences are MNHEY and SVGAGI. V was clipped by 7 bases and J by 4 bases, with 19 bases between them. This CDR3 region has 15 residues. CDR3 in DNA: TGTGCCAGCACCCCTACAGATAGTTCGACCTATGGCTACACCTTC. Its protein is CASTPTDSSTYGYTF.

This clone occurred once. The chain carries TRBV2 and TRBJ2-7, with 7 nucleotides matching TRBD1. There are 16 residues in the CDR3. Germline trimming cut 6 bases from V and 2 bases from J; bases unmatched to any gene: 13. Germline lookup yields CDR1 SNHLY and CDR2 FYNNEI. The CDR3 sequence: CASRTLRDRLPYEQYF. The CDR3 DNA is TGTGCCAGCAGGACTCTCCGGGACAGACTACCCTACGAGCAGTACTTC.

The table lists this clone with a count of one. The chain employs TRBV5-1 and TRBJ1-2; no clear D. This CDR3 comprises 15 residues. Germline V gives CDR1 SGHRS, CDR2 YFSETQ. Trimming stripped 1 base from V and 4 bases from J, with 14 bases between. CDR3 sequence (DNA): TGCGCCAGCAGCTTGAATCGCGGGCCATTCTATGGCTACACCTTC. Encoded protein: CASSLNRGPFYGYTF.

V is TRBV7-8 and J is TRBJ2-1; the match to TRBD2 covers 10 bases. The J segment lost 7 bases and the V segment lost 4 bases, leaving 4 bases of the junction unmatched. CDR3 length: 14 amino acids. The germline V gene encodes CDR1 SGHVS and CDR2 FQNEAQ. CDR3: CASSYSGGLNEQFF. The CDR3 bases are TGTGCCAGCAGCTATAGCGGGGGGTTGAATGAGCAGTTCTTC.

The rearrangement uses TRBV27 and TRBJ1-6; 7 positions match TRBD1. The ends lost 5 bases at V and 4 bases at J; junction bases unmatched: 8. The germline V gene has CDR1 MNHEY and CDR2 SMNVEV (reference sequence). There are 16 residues in the CDR3. In DNA, the CDR3 is TGTGCCAGCAGTCTAAGAGGGGGCTGGTATAATTCACCCCTCCACTTT. It translates to CASSLRGGWYNSPLHF.

The chain has TRBV2 and TRBJ1-3; D call uncertain. Germline CDR1 SNHLY, CDR2 FYNNEI. This CDR3 has 13 amino acids. V was pared by 8 bases and J by 3 bases, with 11 bases between. The CDR3 loop reads CASFTDGGNTIYF. Written as DNA, the CDR3 is TGTGCCAGCTTTACAGACGGTGGAAACACCATATATTTT.

The sample holds a few counts of this clone. The rearrangement uses TRBV19 and TRBJ1-1, with a weak D call TRBD1 (5 bases). Trimming left V 3 bases short and J 7 bases short, with 15 bases between. The germline V gene encodes CDR1 LNHDA and CDR2 SQIVND (reference sequence). The CDR3 runs 14 residues. CDR3 in amino acids: CASSMTVGVYEAFF. CDR3 bases: TGTGCCAGTAGTATGACGGTAGGGGTATATGAAGCTTTCTTT.

V and J are TRBV6-5 and TRBJ1-4; 7 positions agree with TRBD1. The CDR3 sequence is 13 residues long. Germline V CDR1 and CDR2: MNHEY, SVGAGI. V shed 6 bases and J 6 bases; nucleotides not matched to a gene: 4. The CDR3 spells CASRDRVDEKLFF. As DNA, the CDR3 is TGTGCCAGCAGAGACAGGGTGGATGAAAAACTGTTTTTT.

The J gene is TRBJ2-1, the V gene TRBV7-6; D gene ambiguous. CDR1 SGHVS and CDR2 FNYEAQ come from the germline V gene. V gave up 1 base and J gave up 4 bases, with 5 bases separating them. This CDR3 contains 13 residues. The CDR3 reads CASSLDSYNEQFF. CDR3 sequence (DNA): TGTGCCAGCAGCTTAGACAGTTACAATGAGCAGTTCTTC.

The chain employs TRBV5-1 and TRBJ2-3; D possibly corresponds to TRBD2 (6 bases). Trimming stripped 0 bases from V and 2 bases from J, with 10 bases between. The CDR3 length is 15 residues. CDR1 and CDR2 from the germline V gene are SGHRS and YFSETQ. CDR3 amino acids: CASSLAGTYTDTQYF. In nucleotides, the CDR3 is TGCGCCAGCAGCTTGGCCGGGACTTACACAGATACGCAGTATTTT.

The rearrangement uses TRBV30 and TRBJ2-1, with TRBD1 identical over 11 bases. Germline CDR1 is GTSNPN and CDR2 is SVGIG (reference sequence). V dropped 0 bases and J dropped 3; count of bases not matched to a gene: 4. This CDR3 region has 16 residues. CDR3 DNA sequence: TGTGCCTGGAGTGTAGACGGGACAGGGGGCTACAATGAGCAGTTCTTC. This codes for CAWSVDGTGGYNEQFF.